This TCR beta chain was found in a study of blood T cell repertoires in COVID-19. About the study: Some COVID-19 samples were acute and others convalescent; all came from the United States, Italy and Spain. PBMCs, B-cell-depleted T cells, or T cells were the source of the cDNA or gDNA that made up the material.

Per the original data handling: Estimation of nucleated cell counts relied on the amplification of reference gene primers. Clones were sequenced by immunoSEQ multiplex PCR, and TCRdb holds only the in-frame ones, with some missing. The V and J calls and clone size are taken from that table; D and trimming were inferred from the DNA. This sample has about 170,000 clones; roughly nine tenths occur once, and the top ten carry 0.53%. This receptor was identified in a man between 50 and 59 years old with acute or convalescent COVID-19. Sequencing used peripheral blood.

Here the CDR3 DNA reads TGTGCCAGCAGTGAAGCGGGCACTAGCGTAAGCTCCTACAATGAGCAGTTCTTC. Protein: CASSEAGTSVSSYNEQFF. The chain couples TRBV6-1 to TRBJ2-1, with 7 nucleotides matching TRBD2. Unmatched junction bases numbered 8, after V lost 0 bases and J lost 0 bases. Germline loops: CDR1 MNHNS, CDR2 SASEGT. CDR3 length equals 18 residues.